These 21 T cell receptor beta chains share one sample of origin, sequenced in a study of cytomegalovirus exposure and HLA in healthy donors. PCR primers comprised 60 Vbeta and 13 Jbeta primers. TCRdb's copy holds only in-frame clones and misses some; the assay was immunoSEQ multiplex PCR. The sample lists 100,000 to 150,000 clones; approximately 76% were seen once. The material sequenced was PBMCs. Receptors originate from a man in his sixties in good health and CMV-seropositive.

V is TRBV6-6 and J is TRBJ1-1; 8 nucleotides agree with TRBD1. The CDR3 runs to 14 residues. Germline CDR1 reads MNHNY; CDR2 reads SVGAGI (reference sequence). J gave up 6 bases and V 6 bases, and 9 bases lay outside the gene matches. CDR3: CASRFGQGNAEAFF. In nucleotides, the CDR3 is TGTGCCAGCAGGTTCGGACAGGGTAACGCTGAAGCTTTCTTT.

The V call is TRBV6-5, the J call TRBJ2-7; D ambiguous. CDR1 and CDR2 (germline): MNHEY, SVGAGI. With 9 bases removed from V and 0 bases from J, the gap between germline ends came to 12 bases. The CDR3 covers 13 residues. The CDR3 here is CASLSRVSYEQYF. The CDR3 DNA reads TGTGCCAGTTTGAGCCGGGTCTCCTACGAGCAGTACTTC.

CDR3 in amino acids: CASSTDSTEAFF. The DNA for the CDR3 is TGCGCCAGCAGTACAGACAGCACTGAAGCTTTCTTT. This rearrangement joins TRBV5-1 to TRBJ1-1; TRBD1 might be the D (5 bases). The V gene lost 5 bases and the J gene lost 4 bases, with 9 bases spanning the gap. This CDR3 is built from 12 residues. CDR1 SGHRS and CDR2 YFSETQ come from the germline V gene.

To note about this clone: The junction and the germline gene differ at one end; a read error may be behind it. This chain connects TRBV11-2 to TRBJ2-6, with TRBD1 as a possible D gene (6 bases). Germline V gene data show CDR1 as SGHAT and CDR2 as FQNNGV. The CDR3 length is 15 residues. This chain's CDR3 is CASSRGQPGANGLTF. The CDR3 coding sequence is TGTGCCAGCAGCAGGGGACAACCTGGGGCCAACGGCCTGACTTTC.

This clone was seen more than once but under ten times. The chain couples TRBV10-3 to TRBJ2-5; D unresolved. Trimming pared 6 bases from V and 2 bases from J, leaving 10 bases between. This CDR3 has 13 residues. Germline assignment: CDR1 ENHRY and CDR2 SYGVKD. CDR3 bases: TGTGCCATCAGCAGGCTCCTACAAGAGACCCAGTACTTC. Its translation: CAISRLLQETQYF.

In this sample, this clone turned up once. The chain employs TRBV15 and TRBJ1-4, with D possibly matching TRBD1 (5 bases). Trimming removed 1 base at V and 7 bases at J, with 13 bases between. Germline-derived CDR1 and CDR2 are LNHNV and YYDKDF (reference sequence). This CDR3 has 15 amino acids. CDR3 protein: CATSRGGGSLEKLFF. The CDR3 nucleotides are TGTGCCACCAGCAGAGGCGGGGGGAGTCTTGAAAAACTGTTTTTT.

J is TRBJ1-1 and V is TRBV28, with 7 positions matching TRBD1. In germline, CDR1 is MDHEN, CDR2 SYDVKM. J gave up 5 bases and V 5 bases, and 8 bases lay outside the gene matches. This CDR3 has 14 residues. For the CDR3, the DNA is TGTGCCAGCAGTCCCCGACAGGGATGGACTGAAGCTTTCTTT. Residues: CASSPRQGWTEAFF. The full variable domain, completed using reference TRBV28 and TRBJ1-1, is DVKVTQSSRYLVKRTGEKVFLECVQDMDHENMFWYRQDPGLGLRLIYFSYDVKMKEKGDIPEGYSVSREKKERFSLILESASTNQTSMYLCASSPRQGWTEAFFGQGTRLTVV.

This clone was found once. V and J are TRBV6-1 and TRBJ1-5, with TRBD1 matching 7 bases. The V gene end was trimmed by 2 bases and the J gene end by 0 bases; junction bases not matched to a gene: 13. Germline V gives CDR1 MNHNS, CDR2 SASEGT. This CDR3 contains 19 residues. The CDR3 coding sequence is TGTGCCAGCAGTGAAACGGTCCCTTGGACAGGTTATAGCAATCAGCCCCAGCATTTT. The encoded protein is CASSETVPWTGYSNQPQHF.

The chain links TRBV5-1 to TRBJ1-4, with a possible D match to TRBD1 (5 bases). Looked up from germline, CDR1 is SGHRS and CDR2 is YFSETQ. V was trimmed by 5 bases and J by 3 bases, leaving 11 bases between them. The CDR3 sequence is 14 residues long. For the CDR3, the DNA is TGCGCCAGCAGTTCGGACACAGCTAATGAAAAACTGTTTTTT. Translation: CASSSDTANEKLFF.

The chain recombines TRBV28 with TRBJ2-7, with D possibly being TRBD1 (6 bases). Trimming left V 5 bases short and J 2 bases short, with 16 bases between. The CDR3 totals 15 residues. In germline, CDR1 is MDHEN, CDR2 SYDVKM. The CDR3 loop reads CASSTQGTGPYEQYF. CDR3 nucleotides: TGTGCCAGCAGTACCCAGGGGACCGGGCCCTACGAGCAGTACTTC.

The chain combines TRBV5-1 with TRBJ1-6; TRBD1 aligns across 7 bases. From germline, CDR1 is SGHRS and CDR2 YFSETQ. J lost 8 bases, V lost 0 bases, and 5 bases had no gene match. The length of the CDR3 is 15 residues. CDR3 residues: CASSLGGRGDSPLHF. In nucleotides, the CDR3 is TGCGCCAGCAGCTTGGGTGGCAGGGGGGATTCACCCCTCCACTTT. Full variable domain (missing parts from reference TRBV5-1 and TRBJ1-6): KAGVTQTPRYLIKTRGQQVTLSCSPISGHRSVSWYQQTPGQGLQFLFEYFSETQRNKGNFPGRFSGRQFSNSRSEMNVSTLELGDSALYLCASSLGGRGDSPLHFGNGTRLTVT.

This clone came up a few times. This chain links TRBV19 with TRBJ1-1; TRBD1 might be the D (6 bases). The CDR3 is 17 residues long. V lost 5 bases and J lost 0, with 19 bases in between. Per germline, CDR1 LNHDA and CDR2 SQIVND (reference sequence). The CDR3 DNA reads TGTGCCAGTAGTTTCCCGGGGGGCGGAAGAATGAACACTGAAGCTTTCTTT. Amino acids: CASSFPGGGRMNTEAFF. The entire variable domain, with the rest obtained from reference TRBV19 and TRBJ1-1, is as follows: DGGITQSPKYLFRKEGQNVTLSCEQNLNHDAMYWYRQDPGQGLRLIYYSQIVNDFQKGDIAEGYSVSREKKESFPLTVTSAQKNPTAFYLCASSFPGGGRMNTEAFFGQGTRLTVV.

The chain has TRBV7-9 and TRBJ2-7; possible D gene TRBD1, 5 bases. Germline V gives CDR1 SEHNR, CDR2 FQNEAQ (reference sequence). The V gene lost 0 bases and the J gene lost 6 bases, with 9 bases spanning the gap. This CDR3 region has 13 residues. CDR3 protein: CASSLAREGEQYF. CDR3 DNA: TGTGCCAGCAGCTTAGCCAGGGAAGGCGAGCAGTACTTC.

This clone was seen a single time. The chain has TRBV19 and TRBJ2-3; no firm D call. The CDR3 consists of 14 residues. Per germline, CDR1 LNHDA and CDR2 SQIVND (reference sequence). V lost 6 bases and J lost 1, with 11 bases in between. CDR3 region: CASSPIRGTDTQYF. The CDR3 DNA follows: TGTGCCAGTAGCCCGATCCGGGGCACAGATACGCAGTATTTT.

The chain has TRBV5-8 and TRBJ2-7; no reliable D call. CDR1 is SGHTS and CDR2 is YDEGEE in the germline V gene. The V and J ends lost 4 bases and 5 bases respectively, with 13 bases between them. CDR3 size: 13 residues. CDR3 sequence: CASSLTFTHEQYF. CDR3 bases: TGTGCCAGCAGCCTAACGTTCACCCACGAGCAGTACTTC.

The CDR3 reads CASSLVRVRGPSYEQYF. The CDR3, as DNA: TGTGCCAGCAGTTTGGTGCGGGTCAGGGGGCCCTCCTACGAGCAGTACTTC. The J gene is TRBJ2-7, the V gene TRBV27; 8 bases are a match to TRBD1. The length of the CDR3 is 17 residues. J was trimmed by 0 bases and V by 3 bases; bases with no gene match: 10. Germline assignment: CDR1 MNHEY and CDR2 SMNVEV (reference sequence).

The chain couples TRBV19 to TRBJ2-4; D not resolved. The CDR3 is made up of 13 amino acids. Deletions cut 6 bases from V and 3 bases from J, with 9 bases between. Per the germline V gene, CDR1 is LNHDA and CDR2 is SQIVND (reference sequence). CDR3 bases: TGTGCCAGTAGAATGGGCAGCAAAAACATTCAGTACTTC. This encodes CASRMGSKNIQYF.

The chain joins TRBV28 to TRBJ2-1, with D possibly being TRBD1 (5 bases). With 9 bases removed from V and 12 bases from J, the gap between germline ends came to 21 bases. CDR3 size: 13 residues. The germline V gene encodes CDR1 MDHEN and CDR2 SYDVKM. In DNA, the CDR3 is TGTGCCAGTACTCCCTTCTCAGGGAAGGTGCAGTTCTTC. Its protein product is CASTPFSGKVQFF.

The sample holds a few counts of this clone. This chain links TRBV6-1 with TRBJ1-2; D might be TRBD1 (6 bases). Germline V gene sequence: CDR1 MNHNS, CDR2 SASEGT. Trimming left V 5 bases short and J 4 bases short, with 11 bases between. CDR3 size: 13 residues. This CDR3 is CASSTDRIYGYTF. The CDR3 DNA sequence: TGTGCCAGCAGTACTGACAGGATCTATGGCTACACCTTC.

This clone was observed a handful of times. The genes are TRBV6-6 and TRBJ2-1, with D unclear. The V and J ends lost 0 bases and 8 bases respectively, with 5 bases between them. The CDR3 loop spans 12 amino acids. CDR1 and CDR2 from the germline V gene are MNHNY and SVGAGI (reference sequence). CDR3 region: CASSYSIDEQFF. The CDR3 nucleotides are TGTGCCAGCAGTTACTCTATCGATGAGCAGTTCTTC.

CDR3 protein: CASSRGDYGYTF. DNA for the CDR3: TGTGCCAGTAGTAGGGGCGACTATGGCTACACCTTC. J is TRBJ1-2 and V is TRBV19; tentative D call: TRBD1 (5 bases). The V end was cut by 4 bases, the J end by 3 bases, with 6 bases between. CDR1 is LNHDA, CDR2 SQIVND, per germline (reference sequence). The CDR3 contains 12 residues.